This TCR beta chain was captured by sequencing in a study of cutaneous CD30+ T cell lymphoproliferative disorder and hepatitis E (dated by TCRdb to 2016 to 2018). The library came from the immunoSEQ multiplex PCR assay. TCRdb took over this immuneACCESS table, retaining in-frame rearrangements with V and J assigned. Such tables are incomplete; in checked studies, under half of the missing clones stem from an unresolved V gene, and the remainder is unexplained. Counted in this sample were several thousand clones; approximately 69% of them appeared once. Approximately 1% of the sample is held by the ten biggest clonotypes. Note on this clone: This receptor's antigen is unknown. Per-base qualities were not stored, and no clone one base away is much larger.

Per the germline V gene (reference sequence), LNHDA is the CDR1 and SQIVND is the CDR2. The V end gives up 3 bases and the J end 2 bases, leaving 6 bases in the junction not matched to a gene. From cysteine to phenylalanine, the CDR3 is 16 amino acids long. Only the CDR3 DNA is retained, 48 bases long and in frame from the first base. The receptor chain draws on TRBV19 and TRBJ2-5; 10 central bases correspond to TRBD2. This receptor was taken from a human donor with a cutaneous T cell lymphoproliferative disorder associated with hepatitis E virus. Sequencing used blood. This receptor carries the CDR3 CASSMVSSGGQETQYF. The nucleotides read TGTGCCAGTAGTATGGTTTCTAGCGGGGGACAAGAGACCCAGTACTTC. With all but the CDR3 taken from the reference TRBV19 and TRBJ2-5 genes, the full variable domain is: DGGITQSPKYLFRKEGQNVTLSCEQNLNHDAMYWYRQDPGQGLRLIYYSQIVNDFQKGDIAEGYSVSREKKESFPLTVTSAQKNPTAFYLCASSMVSSGGQETQYFGPGTRLLVL.